This TCR beta chain is drawn from a study of a mutant IDH1 vaccine in newly diagnosed glioma. As concerns this clone: Its antigen is undetermined.

The time point denotes: week 23, last vaccination. A 20-mer mutant IDH1 peptide at 300 ug was injected subcutaneously with topical imiquimod. There were new WHO grade 3 or 4 astrocytomas in the donors, and these were IDH1-mutant and ATRX-lost. Some clones are missing from TCRdb's copy, which holds only in-frame ones; the method was immunoSEQ multiplex PCR. Found here are about 30,000 clones, approximately 80% of them singletons; the top ten hold roughly 8.2%. Germline V CDR1 and CDR2: SGDLS, YYNGEE. This CDR3 comprises 15 residues. V dropped 1 base and J dropped 2 bases, with 10 bases sitting between them.

This receptor was obtained from a woman aged 18-35 years with glioma. The sequencing here drew on PBMCs, taken from a glioma patient whose treatment included an IDH1 peptide vaccine. The rearrangement uses TRBV9 and TRBJ1-3, with D unresolved. CDR3 protein: CASSVQATPGNTIYF. The CDR3 coding sequence is TGTGCCAGCAGCGTACAGGCTACCCCTGGAAACACCATATATTTT.